A selection of T cell receptor beta chains follows, all from one sample in a study of blood T cell repertoires in COVID-19. Clones were sequenced by immunoSEQ multiplex PCR, and TCRdb holds only the in-frame ones, with some missing. The data contain 80,000 or so clones, 80% of them singletons. Sequencing was carried out using peripheral blood. These receptors were taken from a woman aged 65 to 85 with acute or convalescent COVID-19. Both conserved end residues are part of each CDR3. The order of the fields is clone size, J gene, V gene, D gene, CDR3 protein, CDR3 DNA. The D gene is left open where the match is weak. Some rows mark clone size as missing; the rest say once, few, many or name a class of expanded clone.

size: -; J: TRBJ1-5; V: TRBV5-4; D: -; CDR3: CASSFGAGRNQPQHF; DNA: TGTGCCAGCAGCTTTGGGGCAGGGCGCAATCAGCCCCAGCATTTT
size: -; J: TRBJ1-5; V: TRBV6-2/TRBV6-3; D: TRBD1; CDR3: CASSLNRDRVSNQPQHF; DNA: TGTGCCAGCAGCCTCAACCGGGACAGGGTTAGCAATCAGCCCCAGCATTTT
size: -; J: TRBJ2-7; V: TRBV7-2; D: -; CDR3: CASSLEYSYEQYF; DNA: TGTGCCAGCAGCTTAGAGTACAGCTACGAGCAGTACTTC
size: -; J: TRBJ2-1; V: TRBV15; D: TRBD2; CDR3: CATSPGTSGNEQFF; DNA: TGTGCCACCAGCCCTGGGACTAGCGGCAATGAGCAGTTCTTC
size: -; J: TRBJ2-7; V: TRBV18; D: TRBD1; CDR3: CASSHGWLETGDPYEQYF; DNA: TGTGCCAGCTCCCACGGGTGGTTGGAGACAGGGGACCCTTACGAGCAGTACTTC
size: once; J: TRBJ2-5; V: TRBV7-2; D: TRBD2; CDR3: CASSRRTSGQETQYF; DNA: TGTGCCAGCAGCCGCAGGACTAGCGGGCAAGAGACCCAGTACTTC
size: once; J: TRBJ1-1; V: TRBV19; D: TRBD1; CDR3: CASSIQARDRVWVQTEAFF; DNA: TGTGCCAGTAGTATCCAAGCCCGGGACAGGGTATGGGTACAGACTGAAGCTTTCTTT
size: -; J: TRBJ2-1; V: TRBV4-1; D: TRBD2; CDR3: CASSQAWTSGGYNEQFF; DNA: TGCGCCAGCAGCCAAGCTTGGACTAGCGGGGGGTACAATGAGCAGTTCTTC
size: -; J: TRBJ2-1; V: TRBV7-2; D: -; CDR3: CASSLIPGLGHNEQFF; DNA: TGTGCCAGCAGCTTAATACCAGGGCTGGGGCACAATGAGCAGTTCTTC
size: -; J: TRBJ2-2; V: TRBV4-2; D: -; CDR3: CASSRGGVGTRTGELFF; DNA: TGTGCCAGCAGCCGGGGAGGAGTAGGGACGAGGACCGGGGAGCTGTTTTTT
size: -; J: TRBJ1-1; V: TRBV3-1/TRBV3-2; D: -; CDR3: CASSRRWTRGTEAFF; DNA: TGTGCCAGCAGCCGGAGATGGACCAGGGGTACTGAAGCTTTCTTT
size: few; J: TRBJ1-1; V: TRBV7-3; D: -; CDR3: CASSLTGTLNTEAFF; DNA: TGTGCCAGCAGCTTAACCGGGACACTGAACACTGAAGCTTTCTTT
size: -; J: TRBJ1-4; V: TRBV25-1; D: -; CDR3: CASRSDKTNEKLFF; DNA: TGTGCCAGCAGGTCGGACAAAACTAATGAAAAACTGTTTTTT
size: -; J: TRBJ2-7; V: TRBV7-9; D: TRBD1; CDR3: CASSRRGVRDRAEQYF; DNA: TGTGCCAGCAGCCGACGGGGTGTCCGGGACAGGGCCGAGCAGTACTTC
size: -; J: TRBJ1-1; V: TRBV7-2; D: -; CDR3: CASSSPPGAAEAFF; DNA: TGTGCCAGCAGCTCCCCCCCAGGGGCCGCTGAAGCTTTCTTT
size: few; J: TRBJ2-7; V: TRBV6-6; D: TRBD2; CDR3: CASNLHGGGASYEQYF; DNA: TGTGCCAGCAATCTACATGGCGGGGGGGCCTCTTACGAGCAGTACTTC
size: -; J: TRBJ2-3; V: TRBV7-9; D: -; CDR3: CASSLGSAGTDTQYF; DNA: TGTGCCAGCAGCTTAGGCTCTGCGGGCACAGATACGCAGTATTTT
size: -; J: TRBJ2-7; V: TRBV29-1; D: TRBD1; CDR3: CSVGTGAYEQYF; DNA: TGCAGCGTCGGGACAGGGGCGTACGAGCAGTACTTC
size: -; J: TRBJ2-1; V: TRBV5-4; D: -; CDR3: CASSLGDFSQEQFF; DNA: TGTGCCAGCAGCTTGGGGGACTTCTCTCAGGAGCAGTTCTTC
size: -; J: TRBJ2-7; V: TRBV7-9; D: TRBD2; CDR3: CASSLSGGARSEQYF; DNA: TGTGCCAGCAGCTTAAGCGGGGGGGCGCGAAGTGAGCAGTACTTC
size: -; J: TRBJ1-6; V: TRBV5-1; D: -; CDR3: CASSLGGYNSPLHF; DNA: TGCGCCAGCAGCTTAGGCGGCTATAATTCACCCCTCCACTTT
size: -; J: TRBJ1-5; V: TRBV5-5; D: -; CDR3: CASSLAGDQPQHF; DNA: TGTGCCAGCAGCTTGGCGGGGGATCAGCCCCAGCATTTT
size: -; J: TRBJ2-3; V: TRBV29-1; D: TRBD2; CDR3: CSVRRLAADTQYF; DNA: TGCAGCGTTCGTCGACTAGCTGCAGATACGCAGTATTTT
size: once; J: TRBJ2-1; V: TRBV7-9; D: TRBD2; CDR3: CGTSGNEQFF; DNA: TGCGGGACTAGCGGGAATGAGCAGTTCTTC
size: -; J: TRBJ1-1; V: TRBV7-9; D: TRBD1; CDR3: CASSLDTGVKAFF; DNA: TGTGCCAGCAGCTTAGACACAGGGGTAAAAGCTTTCTTT
size: few; J: TRBJ2-7; V: TRBV9; D: -; CDR3: CASSVTGNPYEQYF; DNA: TGTGCCAGCAGCGTGACAGGTAATCCCTACGAGCAGTACTTC
size: -; J: TRBJ2-1; V: TRBV4-2; D: TRBD2; CDR3: CASSPGLGALEQFF; DNA: TGTGCCAGCAGCCCGGGACTAGGTGCTCTTGAGCAGTTCTTC
size: -; J: TRBJ2-1; V: TRBV7-2; D: TRBD2; CDR3: CASSLVSVAGAWDNEQFF; DNA: TGTGCCAGCAGCTTAGTTTCGGTAGCGGGGGCGTGGGACAATGAGCAGTTCTTC
size: -; J: TRBJ2-1; V: TRBV4-1; D: TRBD1; CDR3: CASSPDRVRGNEQFF; DNA: TGCGCCAGCAGCCCGGACAGGGTAAGGGGCAATGAGCAGTTCTTC
size: few; J: TRBJ1-2; V: TRBV29-1; D: -; CDR3: CSVTAGYGYTF; DNA: TGCAGCGTTACCGCAGGCTATGGCTACACCTTC
size: -; J: TRBJ1-2; V: TRBV5-6; D: -; CDR3: CASSVSGFGYTF; DNA: TGTGCCAGCAGCGTATCAGGGTTTGGCTACACCTTC
size: -; J: TRBJ1-4; V: TRBV7-6; D: TRBD1; CDR3: CASSLDRANEKLFF; DNA: TGTGCCAGCAGCCTAGACAGGGCCAATGAAAAACTGTTTTTT
size: -; J: TRBJ2-1; V: TRBV5-1; D: TRBD2; CDR3: CASSSIAGGRNEQFF; DNA: TGCGCCAGCAGCTCAATAGCGGGGGGGCGCAATGAGCAGTTCTTC
size: once; J: TRBJ1-5; V: TRBV27; D: -; CDR3: CASSLAGYNQPQHF; DNA: TGTGCCAGCAGTTTGGCGGGGTACAATCAGCCCCAGCATTTT
size: -; J: TRBJ2-3; V: TRBV14; D: -; CDR3: CASSRDSPDTQYF; DNA: TGTGCCAGCAGCCGGGACTCCCCAGATACGCAGTATTTT
size: few; J: TRBJ1-1; V: TRBV7-3; D: -; CDR3: CASSWTTGTEAFF; DNA: TGTGCCAGCAGCTGGACCACAGGGACTGAAGCTTTCTTT
size: -; J: TRBJ1-2; V: TRBV14; D: -; CDR3: CASSQGTNFYGYTF; DNA: TGTGCCAGCAGCCAAGGGACAAATTTTTATGGCTACACCTTC
size: -; J: TRBJ1-1; V: TRBV2; D: -; CDR3: CASGQTFSSEAFF; DNA: TGTGCCAGTGGACAGACGTTTAGCTCTGAAGCTTTCTTT
size: -; J: TRBJ2-5; V: TRBV25-1; D: TRBD1; CDR3: CASSEFGTAQETQYF; DNA: TGTGCCAGCAGTGAATTTGGGACAGCCCAAGAGACCCAGTACTTC
size: few; J: TRBJ1-2; V: TRBV4-3; D: -; CDR3: CASSQDRLTNYGYTF; DNA: TGCGCCAGCAGCCAAGACAGACTAACTAACTATGGCTACACCTTC
size: -; J: TRBJ1-2; V: TRBV5-4; D: -; CDR3: CASSLSNGYTF; DNA: TGTGCCAGCAGCCTATCCAACGGCTACACCTTC
size: few; J: TRBJ2-6; V: TRBV7-6; D: -; CDR3: CASSDGRGQTGANVLTF; DNA: TGTGCCAGCAGCGACGGGAGGGGGCAGACTGGGGCCAACGTCCTGACTTTC
size: -; J: TRBJ1-5; V: TRBV18; D: -; CDR3: CASSPDSSNQPQHF; DNA: TGTGCCAGCTCTCCTGACAGTAGCAATCAGCCCCAGCATTTT
size: -; J: TRBJ1-2; V: TRBV3-1/TRBV3-2; D: -; CDR3: CASSQILGYTF; DNA: TGTGCCAGCAGCCAAATCCTTGGCTACACCTTC
size: -; J: TRBJ2-1; V: TRBV15; D: -; CDR3: CATSRGSSYNEQFF; DNA: TGTGCCACCAGCAGAGGGAGCTCCTACAATGAGCAGTTCTTC
size: -; J: TRBJ2-7; V: TRBV11-3; D: -; CDR3: CASSSTGSYEQYF; DNA: TGTGCCAGCAGCTCGACAGGTTCCTACGAGCAGTACTTC
size: -; J: TRBJ1-1; V: TRBV6-5; D: -; CDR3: CASSYVNSGNTEAFF; DNA: TGTGCCAGCAGTTACGTCAACAGTGGGAACACTGAAGCTTTCTTT
size: -; J: TRBJ1-3; V: TRBV5-5; D: TRBD1; CDR3: CASSSDRSSGNTIYF; DNA: TGTGCCAGCAGCTCGGACAGGTCCTCTGGAAACACCATATATTTT
size: -; J: TRBJ2-3; V: TRBV7-8; D: TRBD2; CDR3: CASRTGVSGGLRGRDTQYF; DNA: TGTGCCAGCAGGACTGGGGTTAGCGGGGGACTACGGGGCCGAGATACGCAGTATTTT
size: -; J: TRBJ2-7; V: TRBV5-1; D: TRBD1; CDR3: CASSLVTGGGDEQYF; DNA: TGCGCCAGCAGCTTGGTGACAGGGGGCGGAGACGAGCAGTACTTC
size: once; J: TRBJ1-2; V: TRBV5-6; D: TRBD1; CDR3: CASSLRDRPYGYTF; DNA: TGTGCCAGCAGCTTGAGGGACAGGCCATATGGCTACACCTTC
size: -; J: TRBJ1-2; V: TRBV18; D: -; CDR3: CASSTVLDSELYGYTF; DNA: TGTGCCAGCTCGACCGTATTGGACAGCGAGTTATATGGCTACACCTTC
size: once; J: TRBJ2-5; V: TRBV2; D: TRBD1; CDR3: CASNLWTGGETQYF; DNA: TGTGCCAGCAACCTTTGGACAGGGGGAGAGACCCAGTACTTC
size: -; J: TRBJ2-7; V: TRBV19; D: -; CDR3: CASSSGTGDFYEQYF; DNA: TGTGCCAGTAGTTCCGGGACGGGAGACTTCTACGAGCAGTACTTC
size: -; J: TRBJ1-3; V: TRBV6-1; D: -; CDR3: CASSENSSGNTIYF; DNA: TGTGCCAGCAGTGAGAATAGCTCTGGAAACACCATATATTTT